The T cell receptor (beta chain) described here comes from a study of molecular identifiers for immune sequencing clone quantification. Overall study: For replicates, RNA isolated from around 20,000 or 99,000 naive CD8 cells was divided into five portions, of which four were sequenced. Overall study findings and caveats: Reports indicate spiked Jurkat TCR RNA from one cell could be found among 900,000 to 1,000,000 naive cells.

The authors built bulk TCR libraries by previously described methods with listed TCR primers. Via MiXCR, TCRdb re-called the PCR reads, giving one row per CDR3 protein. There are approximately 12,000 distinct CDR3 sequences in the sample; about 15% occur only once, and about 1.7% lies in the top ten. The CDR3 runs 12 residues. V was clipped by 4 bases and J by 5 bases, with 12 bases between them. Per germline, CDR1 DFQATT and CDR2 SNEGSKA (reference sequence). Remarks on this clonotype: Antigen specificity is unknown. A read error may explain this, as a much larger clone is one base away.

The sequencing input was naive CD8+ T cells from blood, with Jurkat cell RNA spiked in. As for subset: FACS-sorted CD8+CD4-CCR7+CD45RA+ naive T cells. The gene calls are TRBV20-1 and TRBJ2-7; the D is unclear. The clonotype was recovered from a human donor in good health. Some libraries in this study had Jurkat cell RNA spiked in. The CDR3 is CSATPGYDEQYF. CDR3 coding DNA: TGCAGTGCTACCCCAGGTTACGACGAGCAGTACTTC.